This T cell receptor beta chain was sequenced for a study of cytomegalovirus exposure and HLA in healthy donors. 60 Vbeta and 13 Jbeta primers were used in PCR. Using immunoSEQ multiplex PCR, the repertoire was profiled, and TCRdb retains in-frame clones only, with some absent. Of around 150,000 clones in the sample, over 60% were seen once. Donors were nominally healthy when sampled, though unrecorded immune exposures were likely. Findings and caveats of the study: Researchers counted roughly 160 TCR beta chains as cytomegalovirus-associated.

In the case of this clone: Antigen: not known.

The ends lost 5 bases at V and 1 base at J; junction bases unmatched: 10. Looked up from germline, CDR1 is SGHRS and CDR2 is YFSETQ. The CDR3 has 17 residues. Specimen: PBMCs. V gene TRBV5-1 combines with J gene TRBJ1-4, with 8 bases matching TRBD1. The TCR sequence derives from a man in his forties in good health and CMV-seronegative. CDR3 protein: CASRPEGQGITNEKLFF. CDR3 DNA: TGCGCCAGCAGACCCGAAGGACAGGGTATAACTAATGAAAAACTGTTTTTT.